The clone carrying this T cell receptor (beta chain) was detected a few times. No antigen is known for it. This sample was included in a study of T cells in localized non-small cell lung cancer. Study-wide findings and caveats: A higher density of T cells in blood coincided with extended overall survival. Clonality peaked in uninvolved adjacent lung rather than tumor.

The assay was immunoSEQ multiplex PCR, and TCRdb's table has in-frame clones only and misses some. The sample yields 1,500 to 2,000 clones, 22% seen once. The CDR3 length is 16 residues. Trimming stripped 0 bases from V and 3 bases from J, with 14 bases between. Per germline, CDR1 LNHNV and CDR2 YYDKDF (reference sequence). V usage is TRBV15 and J usage is TRBJ1-1, with D uncertain. This sequence was found in a male donor aged 60 or over with stage I lung adenocarcinoma. The sequences come from lung tumor tissue, collected before any cancer treatment. CDR3 amino acids: CATSREREEGDTEAFF. DNA for the CDR3: TGTGCCACCAGCAGAGAACGGGAGGAGGGAGACACTGAAGCTTTCTTT.